The clone carrying this TCR beta chain was detected a few times. Its matching antigen is unknown. The entry originates in a study of graft-versus-host responses after intestinal transplantation. Study in general: Following induction with anti-thymocyte globulin, all recipients were given tacrolimus and steroids for 2 to 4 years.

The J segment lost 2 bases and the V segment lost 1 base, leaving 3 bases of the junction unmatched. CDR3 length equals 16 residues. The germline V gene encodes CDR1 LGHNA and CDR2 YNFKEQ. Study-level points and caveats: GvH clones occurred in recipient marrow; some first appeared in ileum or blood. Individuals carrying graft-donor T cell macrochimerism showed high graft-versus-host to host-versus-graft clonal ratios in allografts.

The method was immunoSEQ multiplex PCR; TCRdb's version includes in-frame clones alone and lacks a portion of them. The top ten clones hold roughly 0.71% of a sample with about 100,000 clones, approximately 88% of them seen once. The specimen comprised unstimulated CD4+ T cells sorted from spleen or lymph node cells, sampled before transplant. This TCR derives from a human donor who was the organ donor for an intestinal transplant. This chain uses TRBV4-2 with TRBJ2-7; TRBD2 matches 12 bases. Here the CDR3 DNA reads TGTGCCAGCAGCCAAGGACTAGCGGGAGTCCCCTACGAGCAGTACTTC. It translates to CASSQGLAGVPYEQYF.